Each of the 5 T cell receptor beta chains below was sequenced from the same sample in a study of T cells and Merkel cell carcinoma outcomes. Libraries were prepared by immunoSEQ multiplex PCR; TCRdb keeps only in-frame clonotypes and omits some of them. The sample consists of about 15,000 clones, roughly 81% of them appearing once. The sequenced material came from tumor tissue from Merkel cell carcinoma. The receptor source for this set is a human donor with Merkel cell carcinoma.

This chain links TRBV27 with TRBJ2-1, with 8 bases that match TRBD1. The CDR3 extends over 16 amino acids. CDR1 is MNHEY, CDR2 SMNVEV, per germline (reference sequence). The V and J ends lost 2 bases and 1 base, in that order; junction bases with no gene match: 4. CDR3 nucleotides: TGTGCCAGCAGTTTAGAACAGGGGGGATCCTACAATGAGCAGTTCTTC. This encodes CASSLEQGGSYNEQFF.

This chain connects TRBV19 to TRBJ2-3; 7 bases agree with TRBD2. This CDR3 spans 14 amino acids. Unmatched junction bases numbered 4, after V lost 5 bases and J lost 2 bases. Germline loops: CDR1 LNHDA, CDR2 SQIVND (reference sequence). In DNA, the CDR3 is TGTGCCAGTAGTCCGGGAGGCAACACAGATACGCAGTATTTT. Translating it yields CASSPGGNTDTQYF.

This sequence joins TRBV9 and TRBJ2-5, with D possibly TRBD2 on 6 matching bases. Germline CDR1 and CDR2: SGDLS and YYNGEE. The CDR3 covers 13 residues. V was trimmed by 4 bases and J by 5 bases, leaving 12 bases between them. CDR3 sequence (DNA): TGTGCCAGCAGCATCGCGGGGATCGAGACCCAGTACTTC. It codes for CASSIAGIETQYF.

CDR3 protein: CASRIQAGTGELFF. In nucleotides, the CDR3 is TGTGCCAGTAGGATACAGGCGGGAACCGGGGAGCTGTTTTTT. The V gene is TRBV19, the J gene TRBJ2-2, with D possibly TRBD2 on 6 matching bases. CDR1 LNHDA and CDR2 SQIVND come from the germline V gene (reference sequence). V dropped 6 bases and J dropped 5 bases, with 13 bases sitting between them. There are 14 residues in the CDR3.

This clone appeared a single time. The chain uses TRBV5-1 and TRBJ1-4; a weak D match, TRBD1 (6 bases). The CDR3 loop spans 14 amino acids. With 5 bases removed from V and 1 base from J, the gap between germline ends came to 9 bases. The germline V gene has CDR1 SGHRS and CDR2 YFSETQ. CDR3 amino acids: CASSPTGTNEKLFF. In nucleotides, the CDR3 is TGCGCCAGCAGTCCGACAGGAACTAATGAAAAACTGTTTTTT.